This T cell receptor beta chain was documented in a study of T cells in women clearing cervical HPV infection. The method was immunoSEQ multiplex PCR; TCRdb's version includes in-frame clones alone and lacks a portion of them. The table for this sample gives 25,000 to 35,000 clones. Notes on the study in general: It is unknown whether associations predate infection; no effector/memory or HPV-specific sorting.

The CDR3 contains 15 residues. The germline V gene has CDR1 SGHRS and CDR2 YFSETQ. The V and J ends lost 0 bases and 1 base respectively, with 10 bases between them. For this clone: As yet, its antigen is unknown. The read finishes 3 residues shy of the CDR3 end, and the germline J gene is used to complete it.

This chain joins TRBV5-1 and TRBJ1-1, with unresolved D. Sequenced input: blood buffy coat. The TCR was taken from a woman aged 18 to 75 with a cervical HPV16 infection that either progressed to CIN3+ or cleared (not recorded which). CDR3 bases read: TGCGCCAGCAGCTTGGAGGAGGCAGGGAACACTGAA. Translation: CASSLEEAGNTE. The CDR3, in full, reads CASSLEEAGNTEAFF.